One sample yielded the 12 T cell receptor beta chains listed below, sequenced in a study of beta chain features in type 1 diabetes. The authors reverse transcribed all of the isolated RNA, so sequencing captured expressed TCRB transcripts. TCRdb's table, derived via immunoSEQ multiplex PCR, lists solely in-frame clones and lacks some. The repertoire has more than 85,000 clones, almost 40% of them found once; the top ten carry around 0.07%. Sequenced material: stem cell memory CD4+ T cells from blood. The receptors come from a woman younger than 30 in good health.

This clone appeared a few times. The chain couples TRBV2 to TRBJ2-5, with a weak D call TRBD2 (6 bases). CDR1 and CDR2 from the germline V gene are SNHLY and FYNNEI. V dropped 2 bases and J dropped 5 bases, with 9 bases sitting between them. This CDR3 has 13 amino acids. In DNA form, the CDR3 reads TGTGCCAGCAGTGAAAAGGGGAGGGAGACCCAGTACTTC. This translates into CASSEKGRETQYF.

This sequence joins TRBV28 and TRBJ2-5; 10 bases are shared with TRBD2. Germline CDR1 reads MDHEN; CDR2 reads SYDVKM. CDR3 length equals 14 residues. Trimming at V came to 5 bases and at J to 10 bases, leaving 10 bases not matched to a gene. CDR3 coding DNA: TGTGCCAGCAGTCTAGCGGGAGCCCGGTGGGGCCAGTACTTC. Protein product: CASSLAGARWGQYF.

This clone was seen only a few times. V usage is TRBV10-3 and J usage is TRBJ2-2; 9 nucleotides match TRBD2. The germline V gene has CDR1 ENHRY and CDR2 SYGVKD. The V gene end was trimmed by 4 bases and the J gene end by 4 bases; junction bases not matched to a gene: 4. The CDR3 covers 15 residues. CDR3 coding DNA: TGTGCCATCAGTGTGGTAGCGGGGGCCACCGGGGAGCTGTTTTTT. This gives the protein CAISVVAGATGELFF.

The CDR3 region is CAWRGWREGPLQTGELFF. The CDR3 DNA is TGTGCCTGGAGGGGCTGGCGGGAGGGCCCTCTGCAGACCGGGGAGCTGTTTTTT. This chain connects TRBV30 to TRBJ2-2, with TRBD2 matching over 9 bases. The CDR3 totals 18 residues. CDR1 GTSNPN and CDR2 SVGIG come from the germline V gene (reference sequence). V lost 3 bases to trimming and J lost 5 bases; unmatched junction nucleotides: 16. The full variable domain, completed using reference TRBV30 and TRBJ2-2, is SQTIHQWPATLVQPVGSPLSLECTVEGTSNPNLYWYRQAAGRGLQLLFYSVGIGQISSEVPQNLSASRPQDRQFILSSKKLLLSDSGFYLCAWRGWREGPLQTGELFFGEGSRLTVL.

A few counts support this clone. This rearrangement joins TRBV4-3 to TRBJ2-7, with D perhaps matching TRBD1 (6 bases). V was cut by 4 bases and J by 1 base, with 8 bases left in between. Germline-derived CDR1 and CDR2 are LGHNA and YSLEER. The CDR3 has 13 amino acids. As DNA, the CDR3 is TGCGCCAGCAGCCGTCAGGGGTCCTACGAGCAGTACTTC. This gives the protein CASSRQGSYEQYF.

V is TRBV7-9 and J is TRBJ2-3, with no clear D. Germline CDR1 reads SEHNR; CDR2 reads FQNEAQ (reference sequence). This CDR3 region has 12 residues. V lost 3 bases, J lost 3 bases, and 4 bases lay in between. The CDR3 nucleotides are TGTGCCAGCAGCTTCCAAACAGATACGCAGTATTTT. This gives the protein CASSFQTDTQYF.

The V gene is TRBV27, the J gene TRBJ2-3; the match to TRBD2 covers 10 bases. The CDR3 consists of 15 residues. Germline lookup yields CDR1 MNHEY and CDR2 SMNVEV (reference sequence). V lost 2 bases, J lost 4 bases, and 3 bases stayed unmatched. CDR3 nucleotides: TGTGCCAGCAGTTTAGGGACTAGCGTCCCAGATACGCAGTATTTT. It encodes CASSLGTSVPDTQYF.

This chain connects TRBV7-9 to TRBJ2-5; TRBD2 might be the D (6 bases). Trimming took 4 bases from V and 4 from J, leaving 13 bases between them. This CDR3 region has 14 residues. Germline CDR1 and CDR2: SEHNR and FQNEAQ (reference sequence). The CDR3 protein is CASSWIGTPETQYF. CDR3 nucleotides: TGTGCCAGCAGCTGGATCGGGACTCCAGAGACCCAGTACTTC.

This clone was detected a few times. The chain employs TRBV9 and TRBJ1-3, with 7 bases fitting TRBD1. The V gene end was trimmed by 4 bases and the J gene end by 0 bases; junction bases not matched to a gene: 4. The CDR3 sequence is 15 residues long. Germline V gene lookup returns CDR1 SGDLS and CDR2 YYNGEE. The CDR3 coding sequence is TGTGCCAGCAGCCCGGGACAGTACTCTGGAAACACCATATATTTT. It is translated as CASSPGQYSGNTIYF.

This clone was observed a handful of times. The V gene is TRBV11-2, the J gene TRBJ2-3, with D possibly being TRBD2 (5 bases). The CDR3 runs to 16 residues. Trimming stripped 0 bases from V and 1 base from J, with 11 bases between. Germline CDR1 and CDR2: SGHAT and FQNNGV. DNA of the CDR3: TGTGCCAGCAGCTTAGAACGGGGAGCCCGCACAGATACGCAGTATTTT. This codes for CASSLERGARTDTQYF.

This clone was counted a single time. This sequence joins TRBV4-1 and TRBJ2-7, with D possibly being TRBD2 (6 bases). Germline lookup yields CDR1 MGHRA and CDR2 YSYEKL. Trimming pared 0 bases from V and 3 bases from J, leaving 18 bases between. This CDR3 has 17 residues. DNA for the CDR3: TGCGCCAGCAGCCAAGACATCGGGAGTAGTTCCCGCTACGAGCAGTACTTC. Its protein is CASSQDIGSSSRYEQYF.

This clone was detected only once. The rearrangement joins TRBV18 to TRBJ2-1; TRBD1 might be the D (5 bases). The V end was cut by 0 bases, the J end by 2 bases, with 8 bases between. Germline CDR1 is KGHSH and CDR2 is LQKENI. The CDR3 totals 15 residues. The CDR3 loop reads CASSPPLRAYNEQFF. The CDR3 DNA reads TGTGCCAGCTCACCACCTCTCAGGGCCTACAATGAGCAGTTCTTC.